A single T cell receptor beta chain is shown here with its context. Its specificity is not known. Losses at the gene ends were 5 bases for V and 2 bases for J; bases not matched to a gene: 8. The CDR3 length is 16 residues. Looked up from germline, CDR1 is MDHEN and CDR2 is SYDVKM. The PCR used 52 TRBV and 13 TRBJ primers. Assay used: immunoSEQ multiplex PCR; TCRdb lists only in-frame clones, some missing. The sample consists of tens of thousands of clones, about 93% of them appearing once. Patients aged 2 to 39 years had fewer naive T cells. Regulatory (CD25-high CD127-low) and conventional (CD25-low CD127-high) CD4+ T cells were sorted separately. The data originate from a study of regulatory T cells. Findings and limits, study-wide: Hydrophobic residues at CDR3 positions 6 and 7 were enriched in conventional CD4+ T cells of CD3G-deficient patients.

This chain links TRBV28 with TRBJ2-1; 8 bases line up with TRBD1. Sequences were obtained from conventional CD4+ T cells sorted from blood. This receptor was obtained from a child aged 2-15 years with CD3G deficiency. CDR3 sequence (DNA): TGTGCCAGCAGTCCAGGGGGCGCGGGAACCTACAATGAGCAGTTCTTC. It encodes CASSPGGAGTYNEQFF.